This TCR beta chain came from a study of regulatory T cells in long-lasting Graves disease. Study-level background: Patients newly diagnosed with Graves' had been on antithyroid drugs for under 3 months.

V shed 6 bases and J shed 2 bases, with 14 bases lying between them. Looked up from germline, CDR1 is MNHNS and CDR2 is SASEGT. CDR3 size: 15 residues. Time point indicated: newly diagnosed GD, antithyroid drugs for less than 3 months. From PBMCs, RNA was extracted and then used to make the TCR library. Researchers made TCR beta libraries by using iRepertoire HTBI primers and running Arm-PCR on CDR3 regions. In TCRdb, the multiplex PCR reads were re-called with MiXCR into one record per CDR3 protein. The data hold about 430,000 distinct CDR3 sequences, with approximately 15% observed a single time. This clonotype was counted many times. This same sample was also taken into another study, of T cells in Graves' hyperthyroidism and ophthalmopathy. That source reports: Among thyroid clonotypes expanded above 0.001, most also appeared in blood.

The TCR originated in a woman in her thirties or forties with Graves disease. This chain uses TRBV6-1 with TRBJ1-5, with a weak D call TRBD1 (6 bases). The specimen comprised peripheral blood mononuclear cells (PBMCs), sampled at new diagnosis, from a patient treated with antithyroid drugs. CDR3 DNA sequence: TGTGCCAGCAGACCACAGGGAGGGGGCAATCAGCCCCAGCATTTT. Translating it yields CASRPQGGGNQPQHF.